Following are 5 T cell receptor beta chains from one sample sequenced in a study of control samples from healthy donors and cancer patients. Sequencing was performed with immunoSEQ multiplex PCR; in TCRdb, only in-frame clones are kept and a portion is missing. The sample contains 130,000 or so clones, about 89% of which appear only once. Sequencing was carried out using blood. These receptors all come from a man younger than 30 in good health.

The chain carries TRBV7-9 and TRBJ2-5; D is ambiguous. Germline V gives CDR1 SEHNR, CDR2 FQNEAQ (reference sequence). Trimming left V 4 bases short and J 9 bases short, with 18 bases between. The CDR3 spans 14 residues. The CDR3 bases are TGTGCCAGCAGCTCCAGTGACGATGCTTTGGCCCAGTACTTC. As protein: CASSSSDDALAQYF.

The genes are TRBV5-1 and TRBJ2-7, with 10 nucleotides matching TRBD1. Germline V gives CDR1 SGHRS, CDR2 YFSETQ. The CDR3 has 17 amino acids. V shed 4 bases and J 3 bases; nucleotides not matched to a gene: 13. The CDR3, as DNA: TGCGCCAGCAGCCCGTCATGGGAGACAGGGGGCTTCTACGAGCAGTACTTC. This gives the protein CASSPSWETGGFYEQYF.

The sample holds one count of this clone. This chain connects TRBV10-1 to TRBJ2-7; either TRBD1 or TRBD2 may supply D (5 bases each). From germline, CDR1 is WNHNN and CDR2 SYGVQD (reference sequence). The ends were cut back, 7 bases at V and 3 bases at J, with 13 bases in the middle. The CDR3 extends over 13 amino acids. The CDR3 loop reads CASKVGTDYEQYF. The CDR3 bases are TGCGCCAGCAAGGTGGGGACGGACTACGAGCAGTACTTC.

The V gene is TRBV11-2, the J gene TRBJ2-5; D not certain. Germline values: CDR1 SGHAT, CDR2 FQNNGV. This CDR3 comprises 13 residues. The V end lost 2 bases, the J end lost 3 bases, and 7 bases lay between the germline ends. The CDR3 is CASSLSHKETQYF. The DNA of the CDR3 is TGTGCCAGCAGCTTAAGTCATAAAGAGACCCAGTACTTC. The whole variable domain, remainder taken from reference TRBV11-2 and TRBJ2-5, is EAGVAQSPRYKIIEKRQSVAFWCNPISGHATLYWYQQILGQGPKLLIQFQNNGVVDDSQLPKDRFSAERLKGVDSTLKIQPAKLEDSAVYLCASSLSHKETQYFGPGTRLLVL.

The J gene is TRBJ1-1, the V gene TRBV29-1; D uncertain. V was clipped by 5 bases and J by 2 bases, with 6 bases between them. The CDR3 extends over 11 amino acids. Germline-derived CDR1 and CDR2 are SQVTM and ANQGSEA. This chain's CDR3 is CSVLPNTEAFF. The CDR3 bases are TGCAGCGTTCTGCCCAACACTGAAGCTTTCTTT.